What follows are 5 T cell receptor beta chains derived from one specimen sequenced in a study of blood T cell repertoires in COVID-19. Profiled with immunoSEQ multiplex PCR; TCRdb holds only in-frame clones, not every one. Of roughly 180,000 clones listed, approximately 90% are singletons. The sample comprised peripheral blood. These receptors all stem from a man between 70 and 80 years old with active or convalescent COVID-19.

The chain links TRBV5-1 to TRBJ1-6; a weak D match, TRBD1 (6 bases). V shed 0 bases and J shed 5 bases, with 15 bases lying between them. Germline CDR1 is SGHRS and CDR2 is YFSETQ. This CDR3 spans 17 amino acids. The CDR3 loop reads CASSLDWTAGDNSPLHF. The CDR3 DNA sequence: TGCGCCAGCAGCTTGGATTGGACAGCTGGAGATAATTCACCCCTCCACTTT.

The chain recombines TRBV10-2 with TRBJ2-7; D is possibly TRBD2 (5 bases). The CDR3 is 17 amino acids. V lost 0 bases, J lost 4 bases, and 19 bases lay in between. In germline, CDR1 is WSHSY, CDR2 SAAADI. The CDR3 loop is CASSESIVGTRGYEQYF. CDR3 nucleotides: TGCGCCAGCAGTGAGTCGATCGTAGGAACCCGGGGTTACGAGCAGTACTTC.

In this sample, this clone turned up once. The V and J genes are TRBV28 and TRBJ1-2, with TRBD1 identical over 9 bases. V gave up 5 bases and J gave up 2 bases; unmatched junction bases: 3. This CDR3 comprises 14 residues. From germline, CDR1 is MDHEN and CDR2 SYDVKM. The CDR3, as DNA: TGTGCCAGCAGTGTCGGACAGGGGAACTATGGCTACACCTTC. It encodes CASSVGQGNYGYTF.

This chain joins TRBV28 and TRBJ1-5; TRBD1 matches at 10 bases. The trim removed 6 bases at V and 1 base at J, leaving 9 bases unmatched. The CDR3 loop spans 17 amino acids. Germline loops: CDR1 MDHEN, CDR2 SYDVKM. The CDR3 sequence is CASRPVWTGGSNQPQHF. CDR3 sequence (DNA): TGTGCCAGCAGGCCAGTTTGGACAGGGGGAAGCAATCAGCCCCAGCATTTT.

The V call is TRBV27, the J call TRBJ2-2; D is perhaps TRBD2 (5 bases). This CDR3 region has 17 residues. Trimming removed 3 bases from V and 8 bases from J, with 22 bases in between. CDR1 and CDR2 from the germline V gene are MNHEY and SMNVEV (reference sequence). The CDR3 DNA reads as TGTGCCAGCAGTTTGCGCGTTCCGGACTTCCGGTTTGGGGAGCTGTTTTTT. This gives the protein CASSLRVPDFRFGELFF.